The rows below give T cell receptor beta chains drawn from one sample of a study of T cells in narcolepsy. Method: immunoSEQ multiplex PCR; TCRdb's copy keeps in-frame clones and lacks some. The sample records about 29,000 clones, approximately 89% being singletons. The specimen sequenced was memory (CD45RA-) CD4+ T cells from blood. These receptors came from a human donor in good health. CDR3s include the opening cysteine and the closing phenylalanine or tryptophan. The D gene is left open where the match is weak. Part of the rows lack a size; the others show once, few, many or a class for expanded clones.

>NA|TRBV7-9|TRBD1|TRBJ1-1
TGTGCCAGCAGACGACAGGGGTCTGAAGCTTTCTTT
CASRRQGSEAFF
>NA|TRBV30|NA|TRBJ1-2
TGTGCCTGGAGTAGCCTTCGGGGAGACTATGGCTACACCTTC
CAWSSLRGDYGYTF
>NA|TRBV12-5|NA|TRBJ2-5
TGTGCTAGTGGTCCCCCCTTACCACAAGAGACCCAGTACTTC
CASGPPLPQETQYF
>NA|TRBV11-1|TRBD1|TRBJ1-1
TGTGCCAGCAGCTTAAGAAGACAGGGGTTGAACACTGAAGCTTTCTTT
CASSLRRQGLNTEAFF
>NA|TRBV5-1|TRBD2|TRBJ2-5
TGCGCCAGCAGGGAGATAACTAGCGGGAGTGGAGAGACCCAGTACTTC
CASREITSGSGETQYF
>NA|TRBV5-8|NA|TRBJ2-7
TGTGCCAGCATCGCCGGCTCAAGAATAGGCGAGCAGTACTTC
CASIAGSRIGEQYF
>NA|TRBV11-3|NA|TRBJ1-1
TGTGCCAGCAGCTTAGACGGGAGCGGGACTGAAGCTTTCTTT
CASSLDGSGTEAFF
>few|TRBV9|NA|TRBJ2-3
TGTGCCAGCAGCGTGGGTAGCACAGATACGCAGTATTTT
CASSVGSTDTQYF
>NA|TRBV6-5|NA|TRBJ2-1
TGTGCCAGCAGTTACCAGGATCGGCAGTTCTTC
CASSYQDRQFF
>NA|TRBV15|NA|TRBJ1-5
TGTGCCACCAGCCCCCGGAAGGGGGATCAGCCCCAGCATTTT
CATSPRKGDQPQHF
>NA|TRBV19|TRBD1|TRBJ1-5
TGTGCCAGTAGTAGGAGGGGGACAGGCGTCTATCAGCCCCAGCATTTT
CASSRRGTGVYQPQHF
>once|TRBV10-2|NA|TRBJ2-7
TGCGCCAGCAGTAGCCCGTGGGACGTAGACTACGAGCAGTACTTC
CASSSPWDVDYEQYF
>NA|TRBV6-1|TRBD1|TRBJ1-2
TGTGCCACTAGACAGGGGGTGAACTATGGCTACACCTTC
CATRQGVNYGYTF
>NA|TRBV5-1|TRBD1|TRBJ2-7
TGCGCCAGCAGCATCCTACGGACAGGGCCGGGGGACGAGCAGTACTTC
CASSILRTGPGDEQYF
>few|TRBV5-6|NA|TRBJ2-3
TGTGCCAGCAGCTTGGGCAGCACAGATACGCAGTATTTT
CASSLGSTDTQYF
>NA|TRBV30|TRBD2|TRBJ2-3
TGTGCCTGGAGTGGGCTAGCGGTGACAGATACGCAGTATTTT
CAWSGLAVTDTQYF
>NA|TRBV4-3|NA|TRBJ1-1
TGCGCCAGCAGCCAAGAGAGAGGGGGACAAACAGCTTTCTTT
CASSQERGGQTAFF
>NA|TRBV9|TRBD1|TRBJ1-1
TGTGCCAGCAGCGCCCAACAGGGGGGGGCTGAAGCTTTCTTT
CASSAQQGGAEAFF
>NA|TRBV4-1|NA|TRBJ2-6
TGCGCCAGCAGCCAACCCCGGGGAGGACCCTCTGGGGCCAACGTCCTGACTTTC
CASSQPRGGPSGANVLTF
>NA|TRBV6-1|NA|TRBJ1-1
TGTGCCACCACGACGGGACGGCAGAACACTGAAGCTTTCTTT
CATTTGRQNTEAFF
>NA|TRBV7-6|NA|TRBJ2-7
TGTGCCAGCAGCCCCGACACCGGGCTTAACGAGCAGTACTTC
CASSPDTGLNEQYF
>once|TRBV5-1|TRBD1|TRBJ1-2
TGCGCCAGCAGGCCGGACAGGAACTATGGCTACACCTTC
CASRPDRNYGYTF
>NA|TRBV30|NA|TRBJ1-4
TGTGCCTGGAGTGTAAGAGTACAGCCCAGTAATGAAAAACTGTTTTTT
CAWSVRVQPSNEKLFF
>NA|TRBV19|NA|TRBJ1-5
TGTGCCAGCCATAAGGGGCAGAGCGTCAATCAGCCCCAGCATTTT
CASHKGQSVNQPQHF
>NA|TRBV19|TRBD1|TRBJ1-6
TGTGCCAGTAGCTTATCGGGACAGGCCAATTCACCCCTCCACTTT
CASSLSGQANSPLHF
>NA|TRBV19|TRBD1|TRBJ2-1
TGTGCCAGTAGTATTTTACAGGGGATCTCCTACAATGAGCAGTTCTTC
CASSILQGISYNEQFF
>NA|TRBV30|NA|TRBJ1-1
TGTGCCTGGAGTGTTCATATGAACACTGAAGCTTTCTTT
CAWSVHMNTEAFF
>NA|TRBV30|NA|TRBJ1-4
TGTGCCTGGACCGGGGGCGATGAAAAACTGTTTTTT
CAWTGGDEKLFF
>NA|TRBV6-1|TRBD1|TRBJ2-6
TGTGCCAGCAGTGTGCCCCCGGGACAGAAGACCTCTGGGGCCAACGTCCTGACTTTC
CASSVPPGQKTSGANVLTF
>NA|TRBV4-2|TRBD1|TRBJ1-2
TGTGCCAGCAGCCATGGGGGACAGGGGGCAGAAAAGGGCTACACCTTC
CASSHGGQGAEKGYTF
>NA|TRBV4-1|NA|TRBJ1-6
TGCGCCAGCAGCCAAGACATCCTGAGTTCACCCCTCCACTTT
CASSQDILSSPLHF
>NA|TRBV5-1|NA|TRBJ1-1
TGCGCCAGCAGCTGGGGGGTTCTGGCGAACACTGAAGCTTTCTTT
CASSWGVLANTEAFF
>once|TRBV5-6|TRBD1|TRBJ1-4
TGTGCCAGCAGCTCGCGGGACAGGGTGAATGAAAAACTGTTTTTT
CASSSRDRVNEKLFF
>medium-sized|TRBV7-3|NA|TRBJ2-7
TGTGCCAGCAGCCACATCATCGGCCGGACGGGGTACGAGCAGTACTTC
CASSHIIGRTGYEQYF